Presented here are 21 T cell receptor beta chains from one specimen sequenced in a study of blood T cell repertoires in COVID-19. Some clones are missing from TCRdb's copy, which holds only in-frame ones; the method was immunoSEQ multiplex PCR. The sample holds approximately 30,000 clones, 70% to 90% seen once. The material sequenced was peripheral blood. The receptors shown here come from a human donor in a cohort sampled during active COVID-19.

This clone was found a few times. V and J are TRBV2 and TRBJ1-5; no reliable D call. The V gene lost 6 bases and the J gene lost 0 bases, with 6 bases spanning the gap. CDR3 length: 13 amino acids. Germline assignment: CDR1 SNHLY and CDR2 FYNNEI. The CDR3: CASSEYSNQPQHF. In DNA, the CDR3 is TGTGCCAGCAGCGAGTATAGCAATCAGCCCCAGCATTTT.

CDR3 loop: CASSRDTQYYGYTF. Written as DNA, the CDR3 is TGCGCCAGCAGCCGAGACACTCAATACTATGGCTACACCTTC. This chain uses TRBV5-1 with TRBJ1-2; D gene uncertain. Trimming cost V 4 bases and J 3 bases, with 13 bases left between them. Germline-derived CDR1 and CDR2 are SGHRS and YFSETQ. This CDR3 is built from 14 residues. Supplemented by reference TRBV5-1 and TRBJ1-2, the full variable domain reads KAGVTQTPRYLIKTRGQQVTLSCSPISGHRSVSWYQQTPGQGLQFLFEYFSETQRNKGNFPGRFSGRQFSNSRSEMNVSTLELGDSALYLCASSRDTQYYGYTFGSGTRLTVV.

This clone was detected only a few times. This chain connects TRBV29-1 to TRBJ2-3, with TRBD2 identical over 9 bases. Germline CDR1 reads SQVTM; CDR2 reads ANQGSEA. This CDR3 region has 13 residues. V was clipped by 4 bases and J by 2 bases; unmatched bases: 1. The DNA of the CDR3 is TGCAGCGTTGGACTAGCGGTCACAGATACGCAGTATTTT. It codes for CSVGLAVTDTQYF.

This chain joins TRBV19 and TRBJ2-1; 13 bases fit TRBD2. CDR1 and CDR2 from the germline V gene are LNHDA and SQIVND (reference sequence). V lost 2 bases, J lost 2 bases, and 3 bases stayed unmatched. This CDR3 is 17 amino acids long. CDR3 amino acids: CASSITSGRGTYNEQFF. The CDR3 DNA reads as TGTGCCAGTAGTATAACTAGCGGGAGGGGAACCTACAATGAGCAGTTCTTC. Full variable domain (missing parts from reference TRBV19 and TRBJ2-1): DGGITQSPKYLFRKEGQNVTLSCEQNLNHDAMYWYRQDPGQGLRLIYYSQIVNDFQKGDIAEGYSVSREKKESFPLTVTSAQKNPTAFYLCASSITSGRGTYNEQFFGPGTRLTVL.

For the CDR3, the DNA is TGTGCCAGCAGCTCCCCTCGGGGGTCCTACGAGCAGTACTTC. It translates to CASSSPRGSYEQYF. This chain uses TRBV21-1 with TRBJ2-7; the tabulated D call, TRBD2, remains unverified against the DNA. TRBV21-1 is tagged as a pseudogene. This CDR3 has 14 amino acids.

V and J are TRBV2 and TRBJ2-1, with TRBD2 as a possible D gene (5 bases). The CDR3 runs 13 residues. Germline V gene lookup returns CDR1 SNHLY and CDR2 FYNNEI. The ends were cut back, 4 bases at V and 5 bases at J, with 9 bases in the middle. Written as DNA, the CDR3 is TGTGCCAGCAGTGTGGAGCGGAACAATGAGCAGTTCTTC. As protein: CASSVERNNEQFF.

The chain links TRBV18 to TRBJ1-1, with TRBD1 matching over 7 bases. CDR3 length: 17 residues. Looked up from germline, CDR1 is KGHSH and CDR2 is LQKENI. V dropped 3 bases and J dropped 0; count of bases not matched to a gene: 10. The CDR3: CASSPSSGTALNTEAFF. The CDR3 bases are TGTGCCAGCTCACCGTCTTCCGGGACAGCTTTGAACACTGAAGCTTTCTTT.

The rearrangement uses TRBV6-5 and TRBJ2-7, with TRBD2 as a possible D gene (5 bases). Germline V gene lookup returns CDR1 MNHEY and CDR2 SVGAGI. Trimming removed 4 bases at V and 5 bases at J, with 18 bases between. This CDR3 has 15 residues. In DNA form, the CDR3 reads TGTGCCAGCAGTTCATATGGACCGCCCGGGAACGAGCAGTACTTC. Translated, it gives CASSSYGPPGNEQYF.

In this sample, this clone turned up a few times. The CDR3 protein is CASSVGTSGSRGEQYF. The CDR3 nucleotides are TGTGCCAGCAGCGTAGGGACTAGCGGGAGTAGAGGCGAGCAGTACTTC. The rearrangement links TRBV7-9 to TRBJ2-7, with 14 positions matching TRBD2. J was trimmed by 6 bases and V by 5 bases; bases with no gene match: 9. This CDR3 is built from 16 residues. In germline, CDR1 is SEHNR, CDR2 FQNEAQ (reference sequence). Filled out from reference TRBV7-9 and TRBJ2-7, the complete variable domain reads DTGVSQNPRHKITKRGQNVTFRCDPISEHNRLYWYRQTLGQGPEFLTYFQNEAQLEKSRLLSDRFSAERPKGSFSTLEIQRTEQGDSAMYLCASSVGTSGSRGEQYFGPGTRLTVT.

The chain carries TRBV5-1 and TRBJ2-2; a possible D gene is TRBD1 (6 bases). This CDR3 is 16 amino acids long. Germline assignment: CDR1 SGHRS and CDR2 YFSETQ. V was cut by 3 bases and J by 6 bases, with 18 bases left in between. The CDR3 is CASSSQPGQTSGELFF. The CDR3 bases are TGCGCCAGCAGCTCCCAGCCTGGACAGACCTCCGGGGAGCTGTTTTTT. Combining the CDR3 with reference TRBV5-1 and TRBJ2-2 gives the whole variable domain KAGVTQTPRYLIKTRGQQVTLSCSPISGHRSVSWYQQTPGQGLQFLFEYFSETQRNKGNFPGRFSGRQFSNSRSEMNVSTLELGDSALYLCASSSQPGQTSGELFFGEGSRLTVL.

CDR3 amino acids: CASSPRTGGNEQFF. Here the CDR3 DNA reads TGTGCCAGCAGCCCCCGGACAGGGGGGAATGAGCAGTTCTTC. The chain carries TRBV7-2 and TRBJ2-1; 10 bases match TRBD1. The CDR3 totals 14 residues. Germline V gene sequence: CDR1 SGHTA, CDR2 FQGNSA. Losses at the gene ends were 5 bases for V and 7 bases for J; bases not matched to a gene: 5.

The chain has TRBV4-1 and TRBJ1-4; 8 bases line up with TRBD1. Germline V gene data show CDR1 as MGHRA and CDR2 as YSYEKL. Germline trimming cut 2 bases from V and 7 bases from J; bases unmatched to any gene: 6. The CDR3 sequence is 15 residues long. The CDR3 sequence: CASSQPDRVGEKLFF. CDR3 sequence (DNA): TGCGCCAGCAGCCAACCGGACAGGGTTGGTGAAAAACTGTTTTTT.

The chain joins TRBV29-1 to TRBJ1-2, with TRBD1 matching 12 bases. CDR3 length: 15 residues. V lost 6 bases to trimming and J lost 4 bases; unmatched junction nucleotides: 9. CDR1 is SQVTM, CDR2 ANQGSEA, per germline. CDR3 region: CSVDGTGGDGYGYTF. CDR3 bases: TGCAGCGTCGACGGGACAGGGGGCGACGGCTATGGCTACACCTTC.

Here the CDR3 reads CASSPYRNYGYTF. The CDR3 DNA sequence: TGTGCCAGCAGCCCCTACAGAAACTATGGCTACACCTTC. The chain recombines TRBV5-8 with TRBJ1-2; D is undetermined. The V gene's germline CDR1 is SGHTS and CDR2 YDEGEE. The CDR3 runs to 13 residues. The V end lost 4 bases, the J end lost 2 bases, and 9 bases lay between the germline ends.

This sequence joins TRBV7-2 and TRBJ2-3; TRBD1 agrees at 7 bases. The CDR3 runs 14 residues. V lost 3 bases to trimming and J lost 4 bases; unmatched junction nucleotides: 4. Germline-derived CDR1 and CDR2 are SGHTA and FQGNSA. DNA for the CDR3: TGTGCCAGCAGCTTTACAGGGGTTCCAGATACGCAGTATTTT. Translation gives CASSFTGVPDTQYF.

This clone was seen once. CDR3 DNA sequence: TGTGCCAGCAGCCTACAGAGCTCCTATAATTCACCCCTCCACTTT. Translating it yields CASSLQSSYNSPLHF. This chain links TRBV6-6 with TRBJ1-6; D remains ambiguous. Trimming removed 6 bases from V and 0 bases from J, with 9 bases in between. This CDR3 region has 15 residues. CDR1 is MNHNY and CDR2 is SVGAGI in the germline V gene (reference sequence).

In this sample, this clone turned up a few times. The chain couples TRBV19 to TRBJ2-3; D might be TRBD2 (7 bases). Trimming pared 2 bases from V and 0 bases from J, leaving 12 bases between. There are 16 residues in the CDR3. The germline CDR1 and CDR2 sequences are LNHDA and SQIVND (reference sequence). The CDR3 sequence is CASSIRRGRSTDTQYF. The CDR3, as DNA: TGTGCCAGTAGTATACGGCGGGGGCGAAGCACAGATACGCAGTATTTT. Combining the CDR3 with reference TRBV19 and TRBJ2-3 gives the whole variable domain DGGITQSPKYLFRKEGQNVTLSCEQNLNHDAMYWYRQDPGQGLRLIYYSQIVNDFQKGDIAEGYSVSREKKESFPLTVTSAQKNPTAFYLCASSIRRGRSTDTQYFGPGTRLTVL.

The chain is built from TRBV5-1 and TRBJ2-1, with D perhaps matching TRBD2 (7 bases). Trimming pared 2 bases from V and 9 bases from J, leaving 12 bases between. This CDR3 region has 13 residues. Germline V gene sequence: CDR1 SGHRS, CDR2 YFSETQ. Written as DNA, the CDR3 is TGCGCCAGCAGCTTAGGGGGGGCTAGTGAGCAGTTCTTC. This sequence encodes CASSLGGASEQFF.

In this sample, this clone turned up a few times. V gene TRBV7-9 combines with J gene TRBJ2-7; 7 positions match TRBD1. The CDR3 has 15 residues. The trim removed 6 bases at V and 0 bases at J, leaving 8 bases unmatched. Germline V gene lookup returns CDR1 SEHNR and CDR2 FQNEAQ (reference sequence). CDR3 sequence (DNA): TGTGCCAGCAGAAAAGGGACAGATATCTCCTACGAGCAGTACTTC. Translated, it gives CASRKGTDISYEQYF.

This chain connects TRBV7-8 to TRBJ2-7; TRBD1 matches 9 bases. With 5 bases clipped from V and 4 bases from J, the junction kept 9 bases outside the gene matches. Germline V gene lookup returns CDR1 SGHVS and CDR2 FQNEAQ. This CDR3 is 15 amino acids long. CDR3 DNA sequence: TGTGCCAGCAGCGTCCGGGACAGGGTTATGTACGAGCAGTACTTC. Residues: CASSVRDRVMYEQYF.

Points on this clone: Relative to the germline gene, one junction end is altered; a read error may explain this. The V and J genes are TRBV12-3 or TRBV12-4 and TRBJ2-1; no clear D. The CDR3 extends over 11 amino acids. The CDR3 DNA reads as TGTGCCAGCAGTTCCTCCAATGAGCAGTTCTTC. Residues: CASSSSNEQFF.